This T cell receptor beta chain derives from a study of regulatory T cells in long-lasting Graves disease. Overall study results and limits: Favoring TRBV28, TRBJ1-2 and TRBJ2-5 was a feature seen in persistent disease.

Time point here: newly diagnosed GD, antithyroid drugs for less than 3 months. RNA extracted from PBMCs served as the sequencing template. Notes on this clonotype: The target antigen is unknown.

Construction of the TCR beta libraries employed iRepertoire HTBI primers in conjunction with Arm-PCR of CDR3 regions. TCRdb passed the multiplex PCR reads through MiXCR, listing each CDR3 protein once. The table records roughly 500,000 distinct CDR3 sequences, approximately 12% of them present only once. The CDR3 loop spans 17 amino acids. CDR1 is SGDLS and CDR2 is YYNGEE in the germline V gene. With V trimmed by 1 base and J by 2 bases, 10 bases remained unmatched. This sample was shared with a second study, whose subject was T cells in Graves' hyperthyroidism and ophthalmopathy.

The source was peripheral blood mononuclear cells (PBMCs), collected at new diagnosis, from a patient treated with antithyroid drugs. The chain links TRBV9 to TRBJ2-7, with 9 bases matching TRBD2. The clonotype originates from a woman in her 30s with Graves disease. DNA for the CDR3: TGTGCCAGCAGCGTATCCCCCCTAGCGGGGCGAGCCTACGAGCAGTACTTC. It encodes CASSVSPLAGRAYEQYF.